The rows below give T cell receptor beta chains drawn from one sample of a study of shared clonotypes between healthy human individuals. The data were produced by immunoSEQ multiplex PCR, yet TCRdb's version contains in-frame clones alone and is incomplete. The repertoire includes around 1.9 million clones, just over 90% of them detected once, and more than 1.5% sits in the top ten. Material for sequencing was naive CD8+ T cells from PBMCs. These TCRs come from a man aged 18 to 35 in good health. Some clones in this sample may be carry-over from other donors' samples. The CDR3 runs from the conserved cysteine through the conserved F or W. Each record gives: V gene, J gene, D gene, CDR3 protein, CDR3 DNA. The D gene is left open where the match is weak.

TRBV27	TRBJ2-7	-	CASSHGTTYEQYF	TGTGCCAGCAGTCATGGGACAACCTACGAGCAGTACTTC
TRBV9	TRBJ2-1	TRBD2	CASSVGRLAGSNEQFF	TGTGCCAGCAGCGTAGGGCGACTAGCGGGGTCCAATGAGCAGTTCTTC
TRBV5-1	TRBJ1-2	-	CASSLSFSAFEGYTF	TGCGCCAGCAGCTTGTCTTTTTCAGCGTTCGAGGGCTACACCTTC
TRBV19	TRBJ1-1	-	CASSISPTHTEAFF	TGTGCCAGTAGTATCTCCCCTACTCACACTGAAGCTTTCTTT
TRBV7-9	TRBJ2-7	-	CASSLAPGRVDYEQYF	TGTGCCAGCAGCTTAGCTCCGGGACGGGTAGACTACGAGCAGTACTTC
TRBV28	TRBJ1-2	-	CASSLFGYRTPANYGYTF	TGTGCCAGCAGTTTATTCGGCTATCGGACACCGGCTAACTATGGCTACACCTTC
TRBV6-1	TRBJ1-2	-	CASSEGGEPTYGYTF	TGTGCCAGCAGTGAAGGCGGGGAGCCCACCTATGGCTACACCTTC
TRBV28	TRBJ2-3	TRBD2	CASSAGTSGRALTDTQYF	TGTGCCAGCAGTGCCGGGACTAGCGGGAGAGCTTTGACAGATACGCAGTATTTT
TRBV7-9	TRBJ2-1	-	CASSFGSEQFF	TGTGCCAGCAGCTTCGGTAGTGAGCAGTTCTTC
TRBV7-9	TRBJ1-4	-	CASSLAWGTDNEKLFF	TGTGCCAGCAGCTTAGCGTGGGGGACGGACAATGAAAAACTGTTTTTT
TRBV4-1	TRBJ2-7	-	CASSHSVSSYEQYF	TGCGCCAGCAGCCATAGCGTCAGCTCCTACGAGCAGTACTTC
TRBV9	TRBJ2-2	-	CASSVAVFESVYTGELFF	TGTGCCAGCAGCGTAGCGGTGTTTGAGTCCGTATACACCGGGGAGCTGTTTTTT
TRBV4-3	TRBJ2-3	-	CASSQGTDGADTQYF	TGCGCCAGCAGCCAAGGGACAGATGGGGCAGATACGCAGTATTTT
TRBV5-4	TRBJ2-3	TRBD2	CASSLDGRLAGDIDTQYF	TGTGCCAGCAGCTTGGACGGGCGGCTAGCGGGAGATATAGATACGCAGTATTTT
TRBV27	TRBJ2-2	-	CASSFRGSYTGELFF	TGTGCCAGCAGTTTTAGGGGAAGTTATACCGGGGAGCTGTTTTTT
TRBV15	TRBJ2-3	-	CATSRGGGTDTQYF	TGTGCCACCAGCAGGGGCGGGGGCACAGATACGCAGTATTTT
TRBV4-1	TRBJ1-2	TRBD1	CASTGTVLNYSYTF	TGCGCCAGCACTGGGACAGTACTTAACTATAGCTACACCTTC
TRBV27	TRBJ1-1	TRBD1	CASSSGTVAEAFF	TGTGCCAGCAGTTCAGGGACAGTAGCTGAAGCTTTCTTT
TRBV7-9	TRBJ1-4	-	CASSVSVRTNEKLFF	TGTGCCAGCAGTGTTAGCGTAAGGACTAATGAAAAACTGTTTTTT
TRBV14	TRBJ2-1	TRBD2	CASSQAAAGLARNEQFF	TGTGCCAGCAGCCAAGCTGCTGCAGGACTAGCGAGGAATGAGCAGTTCTTC
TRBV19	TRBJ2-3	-	CASSTLSSDTQYF	TGTGCCAGTAGTACCCTTTCTTCAGATACGCAGTATTTT
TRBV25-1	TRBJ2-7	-	CASSPAYEQYF	TGTGCCAGCAGTCCAGCTTACGAGCAGTACTTC
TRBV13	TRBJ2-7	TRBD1	CASSLVDRGYEQYF	TGTGCCAGCAGCTTAGTGGACAGGGGTTACGAGCAGTACTTC
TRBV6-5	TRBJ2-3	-	CASSSLVRSTDTQYF	TGTGCCAGCAGTTCCCTCGTCCGGAGCACAGATACGCAGTATTTT
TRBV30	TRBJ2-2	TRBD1	CAWRQGTYTGELFF	TGTGCCTGGAGACAGGGGACGTACACCGGGGAGCTGTTTTTT
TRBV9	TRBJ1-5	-	CASSLQGHSNQPQHF	TGTGCCAGCAGCTTACAGGGACATAGCAATCAGCCCCAGCATTTT
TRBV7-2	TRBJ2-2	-	CASSLGRAAGELFF	TGTGCCAGCAGCTTAGGGAGGGCTGCCGGGGAGCTGTTTTTT
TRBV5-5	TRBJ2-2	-	CASSLTGTGELFF	TGTGCCAGCAGCTTAACAGGGACCGGGGAGCTGTTTTTT
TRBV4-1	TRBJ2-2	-	CASSQPPGGPGELFF	TGCGCCAGCAGCCAGCCCCCCGGGGGGCCCGGGGAGCTGTTTTTT
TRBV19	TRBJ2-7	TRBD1	CASSIAGGLYEQYF	TGTGCCAGTAGTATAGCAGGGGGTCTATACGAGCAGTACTTC
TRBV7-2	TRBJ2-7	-	CASSPNTGAAYEQYF	TGTGCCAGCAGCCCTAATACCGGGGCCGCCTACGAGCAGTACTTC
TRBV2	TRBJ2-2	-	CAREGLTGTTGELFF	TGTGCCAGGGAGGGCTTAACGGGGACCACCGGGGAGCTGTTTTTT
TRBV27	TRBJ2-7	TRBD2	CASSLRLAGGTYEQYF	TGTGCCAGCAGTTTACGGCTAGCGGGAGGCACCTACGAGCAGTACTTC
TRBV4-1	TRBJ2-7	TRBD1	CASSHLGTANFYEQYF	TGCGCCAGCAGCCACCTAGGGACAGCGAACTTCTACGAGCAGTACTTC
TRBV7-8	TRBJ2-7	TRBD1	CASSPRTGGGYEQYF	TGTGCCAGCAGCCCGAGGACAGGTGGGGGCTACGAGCAGTACTTC